Below, one TCR beta chain is given with its context. This sample was taken from a study of blood T cell repertoires in COVID-19. Looking at the study overall: Acute and convalescent COVID-19 specimens originated in the United States, Italy and Spain. Sources were T cells, B-cell-depleted T cells, or PBMCs; the material itself was cDNA or gDNA.

Source study methods: Amplification from reference gene primers served as the basis for estimated nucleated cell counts. Clones were sequenced by immunoSEQ multiplex PCR, and TCRdb holds only the in-frame ones, with some missing. D and trimming were read from the DNA, whereas the V and J calls and clone size are those reported in that table. Of 250,000 or so clones in the sample, roughly nine tenths were seen once. The CDR3 length is 15 residues. Unmatched junction bases numbered 6, after V lost 0 bases and J lost 4 bases. CDR1 is SGHRS, CDR2 YFSETQ, per germline. V and J are TRBV5-1 and TRBJ1-2; 7 nucleotides line up with TRBD1. The sequence came from a man in his forties with active or convalescent COVID-19. The sample was peripheral blood. In DNA form, the CDR3 reads TGCGCCAGCAGCTTGGACGGACAGGACTTCTATGGCTACACCTTC. This gives the protein CASSLDGQDFYGYTF.